Below are 19 T cell receptor beta chains sequenced from a single sample in a study of T cell responses to AZD1222 COVID-19 vaccine. Assay: immunoSEQ multiplex PCR; the TCRdb copy retains only in-frame clones and omits some. Of some 200,000 clones listed, roughly 91% are singletons. The material sequenced was peripheral blood, taken on day 0 of MenACWY control vaccination. The receptors here all came from an adult in good health.

The chain is built from TRBV5-6 and TRBJ1-4, with D maybe TRBD1 (5 bases). Germline V gene lookup returns CDR1 SGHDT and CDR2 YYEEEE. The V end was cut by 6 bases, the J end by 7 bases, with 19 bases between. CDR3 size: 15 residues. CDR3 residues: CASTLWGGVSEKLFF. Written as DNA, the CDR3 is TGTGCCAGCACCCTGTGGGGGGGAGTAAGTGAAAAACTGTTTTTT.

Points on this clone: This same CDR3 is encoded by further DNA sequences in the sample. This chain connects TRBV6-5 to TRBJ2-3; TRBD2 agrees at 9 bases. V trimming: 0 bases; J trimming: 4 bases; junction bases outside the gene matches: 5. The CDR3 covers 16 residues. Looked up from germline, CDR1 is MNHEY and CDR2 is SVGAGI. In DNA, the CDR3 is TGTGCCAGCAGTTACTCGGGACTAGCAGGATCAGATACGCAGTATTTT. As protein: CASSYSGLAGSDTQYF.

The gene calls are TRBV3-1 (or the pseudogene TRBV3-2) and TRBJ1-1; no firm D call. The CDR3 has 12 amino acids. Trimming took 2 bases from V and 1 from J, leaving 2 bases between them. In germline, CDR1 is LGHDT, CDR2 YNNKEL (reference sequence). CDR3 sequence reads: CASSQRNTEAFF. The CDR3 DNA is TGTGCCAGCAGCCAACGGAACACTGAAGCTTTCTTT.

This sequence joins TRBV9 and TRBJ2-1; D might be TRBD1 (5 bases). The CDR3 loop spans 13 amino acids. Trimming removed 4 bases at V and 8 bases at J, with 13 bases between. Germline CDR1 is SGDLS and CDR2 is YYNGEE. The CDR3, as DNA: TGTGCCAGCAGCCCTACTCAGGGCTATGAGCAGTTCTTC. This sequence encodes CASSPTQGYEQFF.

The V and J genes are TRBV19 and TRBJ1-5, with TRBD1 as a possible D gene (6 bases). V was cut by 7 bases and J by 0 bases, with 10 bases left in between. Germline loops: CDR1 LNHDA, CDR2 SQIVND (reference sequence). The CDR3 has 14 residues. The CDR3 is CASNTGYSNQPQHF. In DNA, the CDR3 is TGTGCCAGTAACACAGGGTATAGCAATCAGCCCCAGCATTTT.

The chain carries TRBV27 and TRBJ1-2; a weak D match, TRBD1 (5 bases). The length of the CDR3 is 13 residues. Between the trimmed V and J ends, which lost 3 bases and 5 bases, there was a span of 10 bases. Germline assignment: CDR1 MNHEY and CDR2 SMNVEV (reference sequence). CDR3 in amino acids: CASSFWGTYGYTF. In nucleotides, the CDR3 is TGTGCCAGCAGTTTCTGGGGCACGTATGGCTACACCTTC.

The J gene is TRBJ1-5, the V gene TRBV6-2 or TRBV6-3; no firm D call. Germline lookup yields CDR1 MNHEY and CDR2 SVGEGT. CDR3 length: 13 residues. V dropped 2 bases and J dropped 6 bases, with 8 bases sitting between them. CDR3 protein: CASSYLFSQPQHF. In nucleotides, the CDR3 is TGTGCCAGCAGTTACCTCTTCAGTCAGCCCCAGCATTTT.

The chain couples TRBV4-2 to TRBJ2-5, with TRBD1 identical over 7 bases. The germline CDR1 and CDR2 sequences are LGHNA and YNFKEQ. This CDR3 comprises 16 residues. V was clipped by 2 bases and J by 2 bases; unmatched bases: 8. The CDR3 bases are TGTGCCAGCAGCCAACAAGGGGGCGTCGGGCAAGAGACCCAGTACTTC. It encodes CASSQQGGVGQETQYF.

V gene TRBV15 combines with J gene TRBJ2-6; tentative D call: TRBD2 (6 bases). V lost 7 bases and J lost 5, with 18 bases in between. The CDR3 is made up of 16 amino acids. CDR1 and CDR2 from the germline V gene are LNHNV and YYDKDF (reference sequence). In DNA form, the CDR3 reads TGTGCCACCAAAGGGACTCCCGACCTTTGGGCCAACGTCCTGACTTTC. It specifies CATKGTPDLWANVLTF.

The chain joins TRBV7-2 to TRBJ1-3; D is possibly TRBD1 (5 bases). Looked up from germline, CDR1 is SGHTA and CDR2 is FQGNSA. The CDR3 runs 17 residues. Trimming removed 4 bases at V and 0 bases at J, with 16 bases between. The CDR3 DNA is TGTGCCAGCAGCTCAGGGACCGGACCTTTCTCTGGAAACACCATATATTTT. Encoded protein: CASSSGTGPFSGNTIYF.

The chain combines TRBV28 with TRBJ1-2; D is uncertain. The CDR3 has 11 amino acids. V was pared by 5 bases and J by 2 bases, with 3 bases between. The V gene's germline CDR1 is MDHEN and CDR2 SYDVKM. The CDR3 spells CASSVNYGYTF. As DNA, the CDR3 is TGTGCCAGCAGTGTGAACTATGGCTACACCTTC.

The J gene is TRBJ1-1, the V gene TRBV2; tentatively, D is TRBD1 (5 bases). The CDR3 sequence is 14 residues long. V was cut by 10 bases and J by 1 base, with 16 bases left in between. From germline, CDR1 is SNHLY and CDR2 FYNNEI. The CDR3 spells CATQWGEWNTEAFF. DNA for the CDR3: TGTGCCACCCAGTGGGGGGAATGGAACACTGAAGCTTTCTTT.

This sequence joins TRBV30 and TRBJ1-1, with no clear D. CDR1 is GTSNPN, CDR2 SVGIG, per germline (reference sequence). The V gene lost 0 bases and the J gene lost 3 bases, with 8 bases spanning the gap. CDR3 size: 13 residues. The CDR3 sequence is CAWSVRGYTEAFF. The CDR3 DNA reads as TGTGCCTGGAGTGTACGAGGGTACACTGAAGCTTTCTTT. Full variable domain (outside the CDR3, taken from reference TRBV30 and TRBJ1-1): SQTIHQWPATLVQPVGSPLSLECTVEGTSNPNLYWYRQAAGRGLQLLFYSVGIGQISSEVPQNLSASRPQDRQFILSSKKLLLSDSGFYLCAWSVRGYTEAFFGQGTRLTVV.

The J gene is TRBJ1-1, the V gene TRBV19, with TRBD1 as a possible D gene (6 bases). Trimming shortened V by 1 base and J by 11 bases, and 23 bases separated the two germline ends. This CDR3 contains 16 residues. Looked up from germline, CDR1 is LNHDA and CDR2 is SQIVND (reference sequence). In DNA, the CDR3 is TGTGCCAGTAGTATAGGTCTCAGCGGGGACACCAAAGGGGCTTTCTTT. This encodes CASSIGLSGDTKGAFF. Filled out from reference TRBV19 and TRBJ1-1, the complete variable domain reads DGGITQSPKYLFRKEGQNVTLSCEQNLNHDAMYWYRQDPGQGLRLIYYSQIVNDFQKGDIAEGYSVSREKKESFPLTVTSAQKNPTAFYLCASSIGLSGDTKGAFFGQGTRLTVV.

The chain uses TRBV30 and TRBJ2-5; D tentatively fits TRBD1 or TRBD2 (6 bases each). The CDR3 length is 14 residues. V lost 0 bases and J lost 5, with 13 bases in between. From germline, CDR1 is GTSNPN and CDR2 SVGIG (reference sequence). DNA for the CDR3: TGTGCCTGGAGTGTAGTCCGGGGGCGGGAGACCCAGTACTTC. Encoded protein: CAWSVVRGRETQYF.

This chain connects TRBV7-2 to TRBJ1-1; the D is unclear. Germline lookup yields CDR1 SGHTA and CDR2 FQGNSA. The ends were cut back, 2 bases at V and 5 bases at J, with 9 bases in the middle. The CDR3 is 13 residues long. CDR3 in amino acids: CASSLQERTEAFF. CDR3 nucleotide sequence: TGTGCCAGCAGCTTACAGGAGAGGACTGAAGCTTTCTTT.

The gene calls are TRBV19 and TRBJ2-7; 9 bases map to TRBD1. The CDR3 spans 13 residues. In germline, CDR1 is LNHDA, CDR2 SQIVND (reference sequence). Trimming at V came to 6 bases and at J to 3 bases, leaving 3 bases not matched to a gene. The CDR3 region is CASRPTGGYEQYF. The CDR3 DNA follows: TGTGCCAGTAGGCCGACAGGGGGCTACGAGCAGTACTTC.

This clone turned up a few times. The rearrangement joins TRBV5-1 to TRBJ2-5, with 7 positions matching TRBD1. The V gene's germline CDR1 is SGHRS and CDR2 YFSETQ. CDR3 length: 13 residues. The ends lost 4 bases at V and 5 bases at J; junction bases unmatched: 5. The CDR3 DNA sequence: TGCGCCAGCAGCAGCACAGGGGTTGAGACCCAGTACTTC. Its translation is CASSSTGVETQYF. The full variable domain, with the rest looked up from reference TRBV5-1 and TRBJ2-5, is KAGVTQTPRYLIKTRGQQVTLSCSPISGHRSVSWYQQTPGQGLQFLFEYFSETQRNKGNFPGRFSGRQFSNSRSEMNVSTLELGDSALYLCASSSTGVETQYFGPGTRLLVL.

The CDR3 loop is CASSLYYGNQPQHF. The CDR3 DNA follows: TGCGCCAGCAGCTTGTATTACGGGAATCAGCCCCAGCATTTT. The chain joins TRBV5-1 to TRBJ1-5; D gene ambiguous. Trimming took 1 base from V and 4 from J, leaving 9 bases between them. Germline lookup yields CDR1 SGHRS and CDR2 YFSETQ. The CDR3 spans 14 residues. The whole variable domain, remainder taken from reference TRBV5-1 and TRBJ1-5, is KAGVTQTPRYLIKTRGQQVTLSCSPISGHRSVSWYQQTPGQGLQFLFEYFSETQRNKGNFPGRFSGRQFSNSRSEMNVSTLELGDSALYLCASSLYYGNQPQHFGDGTRLSIL.